The rows below give T cell receptor beta chains drawn from one sample of a study of blood T cell repertoires in COVID-19. The table came from immunoSEQ multiplex PCR; TCRdb's copy has only in-frame clones and leaves some out. The table lists around 60,000 clones, 65% to 90% of them singletons. Input material: peripheral blood. Every receptor here comes from a woman aged 60-70 years with acute or convalescent COVID-19. The CDR3 runs from the conserved cysteine through the conserved F or W. Each record gives: CDR3 length, clone size, J gene, D gene, V gene, CDR3 protein, CDR3 DNA. D genes are given only for firm matches. The size field is filled for only some rows; it gives once, few, many or a size class.

>14|.|TRBJ2-1|.|TRBV5-1
CASSPRGSYNEQFF
TGCGCCAGCAGCCCCAGGGGCTCGTACAATGAGCAGTTCTTC
>14|.|TRBJ1-6|.|TRBV5-4
CASTMTVLGSPLHF
TGTGCCAGCACCATGACAGTCCTCGGGTCACCCCTCCACTTT
>13|.|TRBJ2-1|TRBD2|TRBV11-2
CASSLESSGEEFF
TGTGCCAGCAGCTTAGAGTCTAGCGGGGAGGAGTTCTTC
>13|.|TRBJ1-1|.|TRBV5-1
CASSAFRDTEAFF
TGCGCCAGCAGCGCTTTCAGGGACACTGAAGCTTTCTTT
>13|.|TRBJ1-1|.|TRBV5-1
CASSLRGSTEAFF
TGCGCCAGCAGCTTGAGAGGCAGCACTGAAGCTTTCTTT
>13|few|TRBJ2-7|.|TRBV6-6
CASSYRQGYEQYF
TGTGCCAGCAGTTACCGGCAGGGCTACGAGCAGTACTTC
>13|.|TRBJ2-7|.|TRBV12-3/TRBV12-4
CASSFAGIHEQYF
TGTGCCAGCAGTTTCGCAGGGATCCACGAGCAGTACTTC
>12|.|TRBJ1-3|.|TRBV3-1/TRBV3-2
CASGDSGNTIYF
TGTGCCAGCGGTGACAGCGGAAACACCATATATTTT
>12|.|TRBJ2-7|TRBD1|TRBV2
CASRDRGIEQYF
TGTGCCAGCAGGGACAGGGGAATTGAGCAGTACTTC
>17|.|TRBJ1-2|TRBD1|TRBV10-1
CASSRHRDREPNYGYTF
TGCGCCAGCAGTCGCCACCGGGACAGGGAACCTAACTATGGCTACACCTTC
>16|.|TRBJ2-3|TRBD2|TRBV29-1
CSVVGTSGSRTDTQYF
TGCAGCGTTGTAGGGACTAGCGGGAGTCGCACAGATACGCAGTATTTT
>14|.|TRBJ1-2|TRBD1|TRBV2
CASSRGGAGYGYTF
TGTGCCAGCAGTCGAGGGGGCGCAGGCTATGGCTACACCTTC
>17|.|TRBJ1-5|.|TRBV3-1/TRBV3-2
CASSQAPPGSGNQPQHF
TGTGCCAGCAGCCAAGCCCCCCCGGGGTCGGGGAATCAGCCCCAGCATTTT
>14|.|TRBJ2-3|.|TRBV19
CASSTTGSTDTQYF
TGTGCCAGTAGTACCACAGGGAGTACAGATACGCAGTATTTT
>14|.|TRBJ1-1|.|TRBV2
CASSEMQRNSEAFF
TGTGCCAGCAGTGAAATGCAGCGGAACTCTGAAGCTTTCTTT
>19|.|TRBJ2-3|TRBD2|TRBV7-3
CASSLTFSGGTSSTDTQYF
TGTGCCAGCAGCTTAACGTTCAGCGGGGGGACCTCTAGCACAGATACGCAGTATTTT
>13|.|TRBJ2-3|TRBD1|TRBV6-6
CASDRGVADTQYF
TGTGCCAGCGACAGGGGAGTGGCAGATACGCAGTATTTT
>12|.|TRBJ2-7|.|TRBV2
CARRVGGNEQYF
TGTGCCAGACGGGTAGGGGGTAACGAGCAGTACTTC
>16|.|TRBJ1-2|TRBD1|TRBV11-2
CASSSPARQGKDGYTF
TGTGCCAGCAGCTCGCCTGCGAGACAGGGAAAGGATGGCTACACCTTC
>17|.|TRBJ2-3|TRBD2|TRBV9
CASSVRAGGPSTDTQYF
TGTGCCAGCAGCGTACGAGCGGGGGGGCCTAGCACAGATACGCAGTATTTT
>17|.|TRBJ1-1|.|TRBV27
CASSRQISTRGNTEAFF
TGTGCCAGCAGTCGACAGATTAGCACCAGGGGAAACACTGAAGCTTTCTTT
>15|.|TRBJ1-1|TRBD1|TRBV29-1
CSVEVRQGVMGEAFF
TGCAGCGTTGAAGTAAGGCAGGGGGTGATGGGTGAAGCTTTCTTT
>17|.|TRBJ1-2|TRBD1|TRBV7-8
CASSPRWDRAFNYGYTF
TGTGCCAGCAGCCCCCGGTGGGACAGGGCGTTTAACTATGGCTACACCTTC
>16|.|TRBJ2-5|.|TRBV5-1
CASSLEGGLLQETQYF
TGCGCCAGCAGCTTGGAGGGGGGACTACTACAAGAGACCCAGTACTTC
>16|.|TRBJ1-6|.|TRBV4-1
CASSQDTGRVNSPLHF
TGCGCCAGCAGCCAAGATACGGGCAGGGTCAATTCACCCCTCCACTTT
>12|.|TRBJ1-1|.|TRBV5-1
CASREGRTEAFF
TGCGCCAGCCGGGAGGGAAGGACTGAAGCTTTCTTT
>14|.|TRBJ2-5|.|TRBV9
CASSPPQGQETQYF
TGTGCCAGCAGCCCCCCCCAGGGTCAAGAGACCCAGTACTTC
>18|.|TRBJ2-5|TRBD2|TRBV4-2
CASSQQRTSGGTQETQYF
TGTGCCAGCAGCCAACAGAGGACTAGCGGGGGGACCCAAGAGACCCAGTACTTC
>15|.|TRBJ1-2|.|TRBV9
CASSVEEGKWYGYTF
TGTGCCAGCAGCGTAGAGGAGGGGAAGTGGTATGGCTACACCTTC